This passage covers 16 T cell receptor beta chains from one sample sequenced in a study of T cell responses to AZD1222 COVID-19 vaccine. Sequencing used immunoSEQ multiplex PCR; TCRdb keeps in-frame clones, though not all of them. The sample lists more than 100,000 clones, around nine tenths occurring once. The material was peripheral blood, obtained on day 0 of AZD1222 vaccination. These receptors were obtained from an adult in good health.

The rearrangement links TRBV19 to TRBJ2-7, with 7 bases fitting TRBD2. The CDR3 has 14 amino acids. The junction had 5 bases not matched to a gene; V was cut back by 3 bases and J by 3 bases. The germline V gene encodes CDR1 LNHDA and CDR2 SQIVND (reference sequence). The chain's CDR3 is CASSIGERGYEQYF. In DNA form, the CDR3 reads TGTGCCAGTAGTATTGGGGAGCGGGGCTACGAGCAGTACTTC. Based on the CDR3 plus reference TRBV19 and TRBJ2-7, the full variable domain is DGGITQSPKYLFRKEGQNVTLSCEQNLNHDAMYWYRQDPGQGLRLIYYSQIVNDFQKGDIAEGYSVSREKKESFPLTVTSAQKNPTAFYLCASSIGERGYEQYFGPGTRLTVT.

The V and J genes are TRBV7-8 and TRBJ2-3; 9 bases are shared with TRBD2. The CDR3 contains 17 residues. V gave up 0 bases and J gave up 0 bases; unmatched junction bases: 4. CDR1 and CDR2 from the germline V gene are SGHVS and FQNEAQ. CDR3 region: CASSLAWLAGSTDTQYF. The CDR3 DNA sequence: TGTGCCAGCAGCTTAGCTTGGCTAGCGGGGAGCACAGATACGCAGTATTTT. The full variable domain, with the rest looked up from reference TRBV7-8 and TRBJ2-3, is GAGVSQSPRYKVAKRGQDVALRCDPISGHVSLFWYQQALGQGPEFLTYFQNEAQLDKSGLPSDRFFAERPEGSVSTLKIQRTQQEDSAVYLCASSLAWLAGSTDTQYFGPGTRLTVL.

The rearrangement uses TRBV9 and TRBJ1-3; perhaps TRBD1 as D (6 bases). Germline-derived CDR1 and CDR2 are SGDLS and YYNGEE. V dropped 0 bases and J dropped 0 bases, with 13 bases sitting between them. The CDR3 runs to 17 residues. CDR3 sequence: CASSVATDSPSGNTIYF. CDR3 sequence (DNA): TGTGCCAGCAGCGTAGCTACGGACAGCCCCTCTGGAAACACCATATATTTT.

This clone was found once. The chain joins TRBV5-1 to TRBJ2-1; no reliable D call. Germline V lookup: CDR1 SGHRS, CDR2 YFSETQ. The CDR3 runs to 15 residues. The germline V and J ends were trimmed by 3 bases and 1 base, with 11 bases remaining between them. The CDR3 DNA reads as TGCGCCAGCAGCTCCGGCGGTTATTCCTACAATGAGCAGTTCTTC. Amino acid sequence: CASSSGGYSYNEQFF.

The chain is built from TRBV4-2 and TRBJ2-6, with 15 bases that match TRBD2. V lost 5 bases, J lost 3 bases, and 11 bases stayed unmatched. The CDR3 covers 20 residues. Germline CDR1 reads LGHNA; CDR2 reads YNFKEQ. The CDR3 coding sequence is TGTGCCAGCAGCTCCCGGACTAGCGGGAGGGATCTCCTTGGGGCCAACGTCCTGACTTTC. Protein: CASSSRTSGRDLLGANVLTF.

The rearrangement joins TRBV6-2 or TRBV6-3 to TRBJ1-3; D is ambiguous. Per the germline V gene, CDR1 is MNHEY and CDR2 is SVGEGT. The CDR3 consists of 14 residues. Trimming shortened V by 2 bases and J by 5 bases, and 10 bases separated the two germline ends. CDR3: CASSYAARRNTIYF. In DNA, the CDR3 is TGTGCCAGCAGTTACGCCGCAAGGAGAAACACCATATATTTT.

CDR3: CASSYPSGAKNIQYF. The CDR3 DNA reads TGTGCCAGCAGCTACCCCTCCGGAGCCAAAAACATTCAGTACTTC. V is TRBV13 and J is TRBJ2-4; D gene uncertain. Germline lookup yields CDR1 PRHDT and CDR2 FYEKMQ (reference sequence). V lost 4 bases and J 0 bases, leaving 10 bases between the germline ends. The CDR3 loop spans 15 amino acids.

This clone came up once. V and J are TRBV2 and TRBJ1-5; the match to TRBD1 covers 7 bases. CDR1 and CDR2 from the germline V gene are SNHLY and FYNNEI. V was pared by 8 bases and J by 0 bases, with 7 bases of the junction left unmatched. The CDR3 loop spans 15 amino acids. CDR3 amino acids: CASRDSLYSNQPQHF. The DNA for the CDR3 is TGTGCCAGCCGGGACAGCCTATATAGCAATCAGCCCCAGCATTTT.

This chain connects TRBV7-9 to TRBJ2-3, with D uncertain. Germline V gives CDR1 SEHNR, CDR2 FQNEAQ (reference sequence). V was shortened by 4 bases and J by 1 base, with 6 bases between the two germline ends. The CDR3 is 13 residues long. For the CDR3, the DNA is TGTGCCAGCAGCTATAGACGCACAGATACGCAGTATTTT. This translates into CASSYRRTDTQYF. Full variable domain (rest looked up from reference TRBV7-9 and TRBJ2-3): DTGVSQNPRHKITKRGQNVTFRCDPISEHNRLYWYRQTLGQGPEFLTYFQNEAQLEKSRLLSDRFSAERPKGSFSTLEIQRTEQGDSAMYLCASSYRRTDTQYFGPGTRLTVL.

Written as DNA, the CDR3 is TGCAGCGCTCTCCTAGGGGACGGGAGGACTGAAGCTTTCTTT. It encodes CSALLGDGRTEAFF. The chain carries TRBV29-1 and TRBJ1-1; the D gene is possibly TRBD1 (5 bases). Germline lookup yields CDR1 SQVTM and CDR2 ANQGSEA. The CDR3 sequence is 14 residues long. The ends were cut back, 7 bases at V and 5 bases at J, with 20 bases in the middle. The full variable domain, in which reference TRBV29-1 and TRBJ1-1 provide the parts outside the CDR3, is SAVISQKPSRDICQRGTSLTIQCQVDSQVTMMFWYRQQPGQSLTLIATANQGSEATYESGFVIDKFPISRPNLTFSTLTVSNMSPEDSSIYLCSALLGDGRTEAFFGQGTRLTVV.

The rearrangement uses TRBV5-5 and TRBJ1-5, with TRBD1 matching over 10 bases. CDR1 SGHKS and CDR2 YYEKEE come from the germline V gene (reference sequence). The CDR3 runs to 17 residues. Trimming removed 9 bases from V and 5 bases from J; junction bases left unmatched: 17. The CDR3 sequence: CATNPLGETGGDQPQHF. The CDR3, as DNA: TGTGCCACCAATCCCCTGGGGGAGACAGGGGGCGATCAGCCCCAGCATTTT.

CDR3 sequence (DNA): TGCGCCAGCAGCTCGCCGTCCATCCCGGGGGTTGGAAATGAGCAGTTCTTC. This sequence encodes CASSSPSIPGVGNEQFF. The rearrangement links TRBV5-1 to TRBJ2-1; D perhaps matches TRBD2 (6 bases). The CDR3 extends over 17 amino acids. Germline CDR1 reads SGHRS; CDR2 reads YFSETQ. Between the trimmed V and J ends, which lost 3 bases and 7 bases, there was a span of 23 bases.

This chain links TRBV6-5 with TRBJ1-2; 9 bases line up with TRBD1. This CDR3 region has 14 residues. The junction had 6 bases not matched to a gene; V was cut back by 6 bases and J by 4 bases. Germline V gene lookup returns CDR1 MNHEY and CDR2 SVGAGI. CDR3: CASRDTGGGYGYTF. In DNA form, the CDR3 reads TGTGCCAGCAGGGACACAGGGGGCGGCTATGGCTACACCTTC.

The chain links TRBV28 to TRBJ2-3; tentatively, D is TRBD1 (6 bases). CDR3 size: 14 residues. The germline V and J ends were trimmed by 4 bases and 1 base, with 9 bases remaining between them. CDR1 MDHEN and CDR2 SYDVKM come from the germline V gene. The CDR3 here is CASSSGGGTDTQYF. The CDR3 nucleotides read TGTGCCAGCAGTTCTGGGGGCGGCACAGATACGCAGTATTTT.

The rearrangement uses TRBV6-5 and TRBJ1-2; 7 bases map to TRBD1. CDR1 and CDR2 from the germline V gene are MNHEY and SVGAGI. This CDR3 is 15 amino acids long. The J segment lost 2 bases and the V segment lost 4 bases, leaving 7 bases of the junction unmatched. CDR3 nucleotide sequence: TGTGCCAGCAGTTGGGCAGGGGGAGGGAACTATGGCTACACCTTC. Protein sequence: CASSWAGGGNYGYTF.

This chain uses TRBV24-1 with TRBJ1-5, with D uncertain. Per the germline V gene, CDR1 is KGHDR and CDR2 is SFDVKD. The CDR3 has 13 amino acids. V dropped 4 bases and J dropped 4 bases, with 7 bases sitting between them. The CDR3 DNA sequence: TGTGCCACCAGTGAATCGATAAATCAGCCCCAGCATTTT. Residues: CATSESINQPQHF.